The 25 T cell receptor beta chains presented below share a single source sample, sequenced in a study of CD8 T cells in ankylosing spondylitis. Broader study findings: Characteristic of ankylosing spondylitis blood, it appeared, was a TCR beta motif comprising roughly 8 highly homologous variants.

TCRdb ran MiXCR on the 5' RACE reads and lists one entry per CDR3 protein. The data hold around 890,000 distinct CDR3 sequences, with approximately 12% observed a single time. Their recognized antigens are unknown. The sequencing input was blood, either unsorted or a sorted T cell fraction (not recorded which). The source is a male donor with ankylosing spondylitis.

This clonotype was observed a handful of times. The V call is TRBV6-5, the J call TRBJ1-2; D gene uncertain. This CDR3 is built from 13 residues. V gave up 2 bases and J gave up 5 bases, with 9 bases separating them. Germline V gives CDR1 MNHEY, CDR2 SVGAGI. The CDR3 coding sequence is TGTGCCAGCAGTTACGGTACGGAATATGGCTACACCTTC. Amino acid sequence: CASSYGTEYGYTF.

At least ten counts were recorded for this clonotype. The CDR3 spells CASSFRQGSPYEQYF. The CDR3 DNA reads as TGCGCCAGCAGCTTCCGACAGGGAAGCCCTTACGAGCAGTACTTC. This chain links TRBV5-1 with TRBJ2-7; 7 positions match TRBD1. The CDR3 runs to 15 residues. The germline gives CDR1 SGHRS, CDR2 YFSETQ. V was clipped by 2 bases and J by 4 bases; unmatched bases: 9.

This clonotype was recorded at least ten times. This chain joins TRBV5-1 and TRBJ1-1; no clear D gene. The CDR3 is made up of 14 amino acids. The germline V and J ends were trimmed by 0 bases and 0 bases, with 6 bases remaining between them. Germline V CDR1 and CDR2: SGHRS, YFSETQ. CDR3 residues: CASSLDSMNTEAFF. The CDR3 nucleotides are TGCGCCAGCAGCTTGGACAGTATGAACACTGAAGCTTTCTTT.

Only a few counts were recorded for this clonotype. This CDR3 reads CASSFTNNYGYTF. In DNA form, the CDR3 reads TGCGCCAGCAGCTTTACTAATAACTATGGCTACACCTTC. This chain connects TRBV5-1 to TRBJ1-2; D is undetermined. Trimming cost V 2 bases and J 1 base, with 6 bases left between them. The CDR3 extends over 13 amino acids. CDR1 is SGHRS and CDR2 is YFSETQ in the germline V gene.

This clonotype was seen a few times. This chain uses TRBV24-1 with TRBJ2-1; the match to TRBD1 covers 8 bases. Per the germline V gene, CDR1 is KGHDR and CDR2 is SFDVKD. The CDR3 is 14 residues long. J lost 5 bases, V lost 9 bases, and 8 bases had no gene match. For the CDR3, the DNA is TGTGCCACCCGGGCCGGACAGGGCCACAATGAGCAGTTCTTC. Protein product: CATRAGQGHNEQFF.

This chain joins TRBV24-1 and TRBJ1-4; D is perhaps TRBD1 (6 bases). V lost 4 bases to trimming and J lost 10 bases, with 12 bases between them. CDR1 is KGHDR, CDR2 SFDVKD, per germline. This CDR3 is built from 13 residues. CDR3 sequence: CATSDTTDRKLFF. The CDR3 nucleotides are TGTGCCACCAGTGACACGACGGACAGAAAACTGTTTTTT.

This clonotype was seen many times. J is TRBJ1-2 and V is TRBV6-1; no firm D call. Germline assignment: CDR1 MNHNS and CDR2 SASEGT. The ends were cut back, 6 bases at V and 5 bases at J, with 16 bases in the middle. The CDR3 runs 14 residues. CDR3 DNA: TGTGCCAGCAGCGACACGGGTTTTCGGTATGGCTACACCTTC. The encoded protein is CASSDTGFRYGYTF.

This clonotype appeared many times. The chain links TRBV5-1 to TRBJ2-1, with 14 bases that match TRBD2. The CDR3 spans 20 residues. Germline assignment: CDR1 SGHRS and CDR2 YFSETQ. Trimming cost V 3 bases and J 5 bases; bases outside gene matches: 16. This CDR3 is CASSSLPQGLAGVGDNEQFF. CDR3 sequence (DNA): TGCGCCAGCAGCTCCTTACCACAGGGACTAGCGGGAGTCGGGGACAATGAGCAGTTCTTC.

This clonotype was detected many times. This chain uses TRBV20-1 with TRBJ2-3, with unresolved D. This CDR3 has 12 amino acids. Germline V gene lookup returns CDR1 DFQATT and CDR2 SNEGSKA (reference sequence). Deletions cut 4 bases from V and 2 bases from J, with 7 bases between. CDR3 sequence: CSAIPNTDTQYF. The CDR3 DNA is TGCAGTGCTATCCCTAACACAGATACGCAGTATTTT.

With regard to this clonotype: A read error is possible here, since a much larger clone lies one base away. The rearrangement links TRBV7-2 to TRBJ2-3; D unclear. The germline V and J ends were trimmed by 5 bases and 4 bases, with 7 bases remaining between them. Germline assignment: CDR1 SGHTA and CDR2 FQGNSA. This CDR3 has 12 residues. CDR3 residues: CASSTRSDTQYF. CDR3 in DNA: TGTGCCAGCAGCACCCGATCAGATACGCAGTATTTT. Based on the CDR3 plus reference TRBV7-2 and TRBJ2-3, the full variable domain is GAGVSQSPSNKVTEKGKDVELRCDPISGHTALYWYRQSLGQGLEFLIYFQGNSAPDKSGLPSDRFSAERTGGSVSTLTIQRTQQEDSAVYLCASSTRSDTQYFGPGTRLTVL.

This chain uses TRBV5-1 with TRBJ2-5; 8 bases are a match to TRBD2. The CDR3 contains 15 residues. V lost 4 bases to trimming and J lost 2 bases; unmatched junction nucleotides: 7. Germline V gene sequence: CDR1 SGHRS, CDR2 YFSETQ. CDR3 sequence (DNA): TGCGCCAGCAGCCAGGGTAGCGGGATACAAGAGACCCAGTACTTC. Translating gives CASSQGSGIQETQYF.

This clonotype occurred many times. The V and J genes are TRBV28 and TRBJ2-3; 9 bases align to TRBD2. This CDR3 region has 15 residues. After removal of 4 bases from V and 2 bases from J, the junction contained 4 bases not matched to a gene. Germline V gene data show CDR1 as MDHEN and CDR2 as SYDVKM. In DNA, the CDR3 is TGTGCCAGCAGTTCCTTAGCGGGGGCCACAGATACGCAGTATTTT. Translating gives CASSSLAGATDTQYF.

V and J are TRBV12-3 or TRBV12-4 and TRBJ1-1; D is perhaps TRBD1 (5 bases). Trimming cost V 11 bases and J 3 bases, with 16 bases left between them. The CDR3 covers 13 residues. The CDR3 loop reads CAQERGGYTEAFF. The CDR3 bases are TGTGCCCAGGAGAGGGGAGGGTACACTGAAGCTTTCTTT.

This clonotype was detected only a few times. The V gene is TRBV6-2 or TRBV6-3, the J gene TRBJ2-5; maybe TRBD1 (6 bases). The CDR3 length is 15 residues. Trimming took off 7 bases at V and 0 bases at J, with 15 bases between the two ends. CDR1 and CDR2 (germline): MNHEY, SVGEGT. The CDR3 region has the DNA TGTGCCAGCACCCAGAGGGGGAGACACCAAGAGACCCAGTACTTC. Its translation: CASTQRGRHQETQYF.

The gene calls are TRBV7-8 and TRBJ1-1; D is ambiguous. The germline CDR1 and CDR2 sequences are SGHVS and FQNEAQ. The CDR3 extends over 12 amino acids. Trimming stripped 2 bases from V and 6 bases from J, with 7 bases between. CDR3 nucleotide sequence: TGTGCCAGCAGCTTAAATGAAGCTGAAGCTTTCTTT. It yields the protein CASSLNEAEAFF.

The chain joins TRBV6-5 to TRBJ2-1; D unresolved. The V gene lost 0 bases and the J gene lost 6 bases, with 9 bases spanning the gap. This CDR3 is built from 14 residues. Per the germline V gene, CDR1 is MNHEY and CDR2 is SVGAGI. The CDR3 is CASSYSHFVNEQFF. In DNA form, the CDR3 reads TGTGCCAGCAGTTACTCTCATTTTGTCAATGAGCAGTTCTTC.

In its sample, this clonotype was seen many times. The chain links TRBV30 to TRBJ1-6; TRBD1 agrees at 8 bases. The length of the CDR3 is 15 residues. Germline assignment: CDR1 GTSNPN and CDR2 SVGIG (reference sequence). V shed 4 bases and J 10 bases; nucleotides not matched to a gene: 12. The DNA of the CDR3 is TGTGCCTGGACCCTGGGACAGGCGGGAGGATCACCCCTCCACTTT. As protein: CAWTLGQAGGSPLHF.

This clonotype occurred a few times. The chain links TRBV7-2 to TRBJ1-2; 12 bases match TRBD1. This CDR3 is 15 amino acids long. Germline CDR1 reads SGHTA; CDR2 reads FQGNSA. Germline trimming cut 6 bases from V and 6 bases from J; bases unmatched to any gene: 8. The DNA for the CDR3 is TGTGCCAGCAGGAGGGGACAGGGGGCCGAGGATGGCTACACCTTC. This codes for CASRRGQGAEDGYTF.

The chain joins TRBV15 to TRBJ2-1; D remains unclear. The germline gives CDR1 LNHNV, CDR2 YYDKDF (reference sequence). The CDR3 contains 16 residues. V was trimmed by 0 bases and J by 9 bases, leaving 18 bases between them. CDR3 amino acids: CATSRDEPRRMGEQFF. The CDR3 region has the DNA TGTGCCACCAGCAGAGACGAGCCCAGAAGGATGGGTGAGCAGTTCTTC.

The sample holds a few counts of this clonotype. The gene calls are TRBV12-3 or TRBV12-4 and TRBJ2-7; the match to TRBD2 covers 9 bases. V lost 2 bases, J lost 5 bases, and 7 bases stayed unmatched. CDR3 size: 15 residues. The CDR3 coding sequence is TGTGCCAGCAGTTTACTTGCTAGCGGGAACGACGAGCAGTACTTC. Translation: CASSLLASGNDEQYF.

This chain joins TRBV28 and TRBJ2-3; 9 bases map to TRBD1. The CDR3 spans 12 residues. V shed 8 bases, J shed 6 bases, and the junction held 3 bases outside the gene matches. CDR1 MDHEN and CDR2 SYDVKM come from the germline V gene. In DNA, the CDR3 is TGTGCCAGCTGGACAGGGGAGGATACGCAGTATTTT. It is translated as CASWTGEDTQYF. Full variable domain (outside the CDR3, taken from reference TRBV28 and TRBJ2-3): DVKVTQSSRYLVKRTGEKVFLECVQDMDHENMFWYRQDPGLGLRLIYFSYDVKMKEKGDIPEGYSVSREKKERFSLILESASTNQTSMYLCASWTGEDTQYFGPGTRLTVL.

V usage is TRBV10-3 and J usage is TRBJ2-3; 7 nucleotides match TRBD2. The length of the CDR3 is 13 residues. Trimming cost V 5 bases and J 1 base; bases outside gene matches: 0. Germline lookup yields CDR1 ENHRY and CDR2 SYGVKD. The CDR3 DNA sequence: TGTGCCATCAGTAGCGGGGGCACAGATACGCAGTATTTT. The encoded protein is CAISSGGTDTQYF.

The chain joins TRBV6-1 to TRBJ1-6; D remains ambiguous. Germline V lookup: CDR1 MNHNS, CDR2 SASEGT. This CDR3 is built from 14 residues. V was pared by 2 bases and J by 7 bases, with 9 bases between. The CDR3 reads CASSELYRNSPLHF. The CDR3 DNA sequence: TGTGCCAGCAGTGAATTGTACCGGAATTCACCCCTCCACTTT.

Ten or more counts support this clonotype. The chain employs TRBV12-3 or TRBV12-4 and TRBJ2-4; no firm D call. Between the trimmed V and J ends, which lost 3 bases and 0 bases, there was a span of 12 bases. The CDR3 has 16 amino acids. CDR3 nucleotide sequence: TGTGCCAGCAGTTTGGGCCCAACTGTAGCCAAAAACATTCAGTACTTC. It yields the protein CASSLGPTVAKNIQYF.

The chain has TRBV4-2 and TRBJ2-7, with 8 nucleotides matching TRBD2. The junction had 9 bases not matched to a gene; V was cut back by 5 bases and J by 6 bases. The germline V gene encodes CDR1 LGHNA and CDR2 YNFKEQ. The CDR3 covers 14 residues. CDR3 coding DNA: TGTGCCAGCAGCTACAGGCGGGGGGAAGGCGAGCAGTACTTC. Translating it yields CASSYRRGEGEQYF.